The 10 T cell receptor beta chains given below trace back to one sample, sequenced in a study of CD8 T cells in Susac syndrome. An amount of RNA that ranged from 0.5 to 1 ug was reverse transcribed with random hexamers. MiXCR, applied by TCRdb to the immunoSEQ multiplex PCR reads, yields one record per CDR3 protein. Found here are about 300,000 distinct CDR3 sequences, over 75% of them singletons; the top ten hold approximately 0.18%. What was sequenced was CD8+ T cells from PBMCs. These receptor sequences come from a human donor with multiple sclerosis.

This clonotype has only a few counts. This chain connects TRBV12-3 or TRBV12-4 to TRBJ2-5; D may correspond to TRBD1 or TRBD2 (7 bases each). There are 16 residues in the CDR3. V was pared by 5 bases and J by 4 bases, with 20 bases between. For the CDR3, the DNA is TGTGCCAGCAGTCCCCGCCCCGCAGGGGGGGGAGAGACCCAGTACTTC. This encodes CASSPRPAGGGETQYF.

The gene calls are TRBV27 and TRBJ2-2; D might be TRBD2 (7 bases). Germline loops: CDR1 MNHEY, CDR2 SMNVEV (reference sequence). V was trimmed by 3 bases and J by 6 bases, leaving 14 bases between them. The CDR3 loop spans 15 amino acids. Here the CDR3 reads CASSLGGAYSGELFF. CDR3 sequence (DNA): TGTGCCAGCAGTTTGGGGGGGGCATATTCCGGGGAGCTGTTTTTT.

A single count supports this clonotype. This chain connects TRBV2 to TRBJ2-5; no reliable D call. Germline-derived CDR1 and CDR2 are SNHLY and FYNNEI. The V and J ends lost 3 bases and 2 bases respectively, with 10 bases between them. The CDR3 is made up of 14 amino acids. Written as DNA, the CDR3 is TGTGCCAGCAGTGACCCCCGACGTCAAGAGACCCAGTACTTC. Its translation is CASSDPRRQETQYF.

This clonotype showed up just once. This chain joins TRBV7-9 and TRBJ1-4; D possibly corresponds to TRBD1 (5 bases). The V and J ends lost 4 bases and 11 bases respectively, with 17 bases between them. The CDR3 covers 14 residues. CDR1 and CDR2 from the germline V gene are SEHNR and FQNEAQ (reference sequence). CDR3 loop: CASSSPEGTRKLFF. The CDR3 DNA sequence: TGTGCCAGCAGCTCCCCCGAGGGGACGCGGAAACTGTTTTTT.

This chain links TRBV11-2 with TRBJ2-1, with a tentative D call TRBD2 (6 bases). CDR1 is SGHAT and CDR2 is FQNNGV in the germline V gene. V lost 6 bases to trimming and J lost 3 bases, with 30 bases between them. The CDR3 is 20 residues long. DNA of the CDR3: TGTGCCAGCAGTTTAATCTTTTGGGCTGGTGGGGGGTTTTTCTACAATGAGCAGTTCTTC. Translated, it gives CASSLIFWAGGGFFYNEQFF.

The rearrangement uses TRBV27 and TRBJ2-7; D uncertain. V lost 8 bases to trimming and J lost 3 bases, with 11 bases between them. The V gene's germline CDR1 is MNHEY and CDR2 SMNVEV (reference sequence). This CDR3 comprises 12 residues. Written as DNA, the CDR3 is TGTGCCAGCGGCACAGCTATCTACGAGCAGTACTTC. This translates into CASGTAIYEQYF.

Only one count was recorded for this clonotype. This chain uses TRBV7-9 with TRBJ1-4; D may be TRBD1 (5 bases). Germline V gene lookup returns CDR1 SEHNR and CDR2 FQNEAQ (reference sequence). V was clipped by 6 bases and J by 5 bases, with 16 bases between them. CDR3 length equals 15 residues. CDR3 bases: TGTGCCAGCAGAAGGTCGGGGGTACTAAATGAAAAACTGTTTTTT. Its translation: CASRRSGVLNEKLFF.

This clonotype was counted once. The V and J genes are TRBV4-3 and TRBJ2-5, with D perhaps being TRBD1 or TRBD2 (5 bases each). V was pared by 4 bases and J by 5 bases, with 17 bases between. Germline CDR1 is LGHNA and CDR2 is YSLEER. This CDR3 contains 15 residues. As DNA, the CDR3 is TGCGCCAGCAGCCTTACCGGGACCTCAGAGGAGACCCAGTACTTC. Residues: CASSLTGTSEETQYF.

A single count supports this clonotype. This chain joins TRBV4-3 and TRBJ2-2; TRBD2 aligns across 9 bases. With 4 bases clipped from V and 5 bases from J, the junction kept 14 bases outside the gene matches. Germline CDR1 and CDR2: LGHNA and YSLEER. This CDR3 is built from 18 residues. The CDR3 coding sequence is TGCGCCAGCAGCCTATTTGGCGGCGGGGGGGCGGAGACCGGGGAGCTGTTTTTT. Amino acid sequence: CASSLFGGGGAETGELFF.

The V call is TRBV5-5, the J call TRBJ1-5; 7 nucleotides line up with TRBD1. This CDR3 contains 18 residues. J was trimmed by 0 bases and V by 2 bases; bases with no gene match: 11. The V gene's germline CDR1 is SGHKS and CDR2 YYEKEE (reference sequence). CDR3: CASSFNPTGQVSNQPQHF. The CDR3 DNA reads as TGTGCCAGCAGCTTCAATCCTACTGGACAGGTTAGCAATCAGCCCCAGCATTTT.